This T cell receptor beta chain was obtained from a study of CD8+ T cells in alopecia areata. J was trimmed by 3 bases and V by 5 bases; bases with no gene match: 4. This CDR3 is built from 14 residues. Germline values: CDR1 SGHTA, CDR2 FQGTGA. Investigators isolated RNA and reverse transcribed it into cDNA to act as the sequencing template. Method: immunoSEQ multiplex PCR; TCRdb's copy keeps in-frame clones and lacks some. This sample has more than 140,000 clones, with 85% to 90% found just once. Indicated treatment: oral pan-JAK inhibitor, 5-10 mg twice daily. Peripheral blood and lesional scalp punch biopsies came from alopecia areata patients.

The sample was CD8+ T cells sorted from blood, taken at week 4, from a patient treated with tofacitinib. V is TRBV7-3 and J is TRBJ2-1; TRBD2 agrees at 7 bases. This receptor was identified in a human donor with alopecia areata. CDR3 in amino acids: CASSPSGSYNEQFF. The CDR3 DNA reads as TGTGCCAGCAGCCCTAGCGGAAGCTACAATGAGCAGTTCTTC.